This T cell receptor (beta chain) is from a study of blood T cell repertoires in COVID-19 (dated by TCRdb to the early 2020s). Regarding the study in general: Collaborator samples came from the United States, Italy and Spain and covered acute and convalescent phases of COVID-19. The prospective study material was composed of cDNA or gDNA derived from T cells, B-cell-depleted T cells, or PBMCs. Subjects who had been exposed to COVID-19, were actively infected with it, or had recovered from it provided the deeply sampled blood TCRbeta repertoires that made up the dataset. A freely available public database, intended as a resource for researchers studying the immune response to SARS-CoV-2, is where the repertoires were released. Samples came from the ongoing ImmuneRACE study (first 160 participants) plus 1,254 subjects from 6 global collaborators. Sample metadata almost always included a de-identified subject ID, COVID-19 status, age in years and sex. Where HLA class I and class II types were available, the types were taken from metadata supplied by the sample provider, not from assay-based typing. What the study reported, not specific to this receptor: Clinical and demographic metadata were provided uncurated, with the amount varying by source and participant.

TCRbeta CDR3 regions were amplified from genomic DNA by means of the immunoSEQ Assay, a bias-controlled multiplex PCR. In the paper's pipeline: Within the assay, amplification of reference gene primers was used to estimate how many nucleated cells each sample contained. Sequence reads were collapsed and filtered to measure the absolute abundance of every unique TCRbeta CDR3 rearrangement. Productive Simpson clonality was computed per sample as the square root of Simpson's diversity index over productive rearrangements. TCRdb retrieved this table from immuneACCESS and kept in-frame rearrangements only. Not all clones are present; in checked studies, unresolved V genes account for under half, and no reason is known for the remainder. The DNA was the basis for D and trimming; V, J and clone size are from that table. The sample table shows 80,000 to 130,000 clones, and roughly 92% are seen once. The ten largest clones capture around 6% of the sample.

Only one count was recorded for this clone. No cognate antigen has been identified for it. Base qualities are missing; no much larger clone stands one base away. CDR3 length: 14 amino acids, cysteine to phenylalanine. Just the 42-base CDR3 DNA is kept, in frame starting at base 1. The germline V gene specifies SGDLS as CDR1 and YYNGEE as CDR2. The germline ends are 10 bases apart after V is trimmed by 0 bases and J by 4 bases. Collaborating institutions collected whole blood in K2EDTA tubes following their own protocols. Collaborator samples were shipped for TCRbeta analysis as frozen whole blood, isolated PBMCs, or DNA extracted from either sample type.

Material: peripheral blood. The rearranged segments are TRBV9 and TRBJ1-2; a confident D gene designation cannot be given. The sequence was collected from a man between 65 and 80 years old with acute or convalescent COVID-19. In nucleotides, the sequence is TGTGCCAGCAGCGTAGGGGGAGAAGCCTATGGCTACACCTTC. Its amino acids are CASSVGGEAYGYTF.